One sample yielded the 2 T cell receptor beta chains listed below, sequenced in a study of brain T cells in children with intractable seizures. Assay used: immunoSEQ multiplex PCR; TCRdb lists only in-frame clones, some missing. The data contain around 44,000 clones, around 90% of them singletons. Sequencing used peripheral blood, obtained at surgery. All receptors derive from a girl aged 2 to 9 with tuberous sclerosis and intractable seizures.

The V gene is TRBV5-1, the J gene TRBJ1-1; D gene ambiguous. CDR1 and CDR2 (germline): SGHRS, YFSETQ. V was pared by 4 bases and J by 4 bases, with 17 bases between. CDR3 length: 15 amino acids. In nucleotides, the CDR3 is TGCGCCAGCAGCCCCGTGGGCATAGTGGGCACTGAAGCTTTCTTT. This sequence encodes CASSPVGIVGTEAFF. The entire variable domain, with the rest obtained from reference TRBV5-1 and TRBJ1-1, is as follows: KAGVTQTPRYLIKTRGQQVTLSCSPISGHRSVSWYQQTPGQGLQFLFEYFSETQRNKGNFPGRFSGRQFSNSRSEMNVSTLELGDSALYLCASSPVGIVGTEAFFGQGTRLTVV.

This clone was seen just once. The rearrangement joins TRBV2 to TRBJ1-1; no clear D gene. With 8 bases removed from V and 7 bases from J, the gap between germline ends came to 11 bases. This CDR3 has 11 amino acids. CDR1 and CDR2 (germline): SNHLY, FYNNEI. CDR3 coding DNA: TGTGCCAGCCCGGTCTCGGGTGAAGCTTTCTTT. The encoded protein is CASPVSGEAFF. Variable domain in full (rest from reference TRBV2 and TRBJ1-1): EPEVTQTPSHQVTQMGQEVILRCVPISNHLYFYWYRQILGQKVEFLVSFYNNEISEKSEIFDDQFSVERPDGSNFTLKIRSTKLEDSAMYFCASPVSGEAFFGQGTRLTVV.